The 14 T cell receptor beta chains reported below all come from one sample, sequenced in a study of blood T cell repertoires in COVID-19. Some clones are missing from TCRdb's copy, which holds only in-frame ones; the method was immunoSEQ multiplex PCR. The sample has some 40,000 clones; around 90% are singletons. The source material was peripheral blood. These receptors were collected from a human donor in a cohort sampled during active COVID-19.

The chain joins TRBV6-7 to TRBJ2-1; 11 positions agree with TRBD2. TRBV6-7 is an ORF, with its function uncertain. The CDR3 extends over 21 amino acids. The ends lost 7 bases at V and 2 bases at J; junction bases unmatched: 22. CDR3: CASTSQSSLAGGPKPYNEQFF. The DNA of the CDR3 is TGTGCCAGCACTTCACAGTCTTCTTTAGCGGGAGGGCCCAAGCCCTACAATGAGCAGTTCTTC.

The rearrangement joins TRBV5-6 to TRBJ1-2; D call uncertain. Trimming removed 2 bases from V and 3 bases from J, with 8 bases in between. Germline lookup yields CDR1 SGHDT and CDR2 YYEEEE. This CDR3 has 13 residues. The CDR3, as DNA: TGTGCCAGCAGCTTCGGCGGAGACTATGGCTACACCTTC. This codes for CASSFGGDYGYTF.

This clone was observed a single time. The CDR3 protein is CASGHPLGTDTQYF. DNA of the CDR3: TGTGCCAGTGGCCACCCCTTGGGCACAGATACGCAGTATTTT. The rearrangement joins TRBV19 to TRBJ2-3, with D unclear. This CDR3 comprises 14 residues. Germline CDR1 LNHDA, CDR2 SQIVND (reference sequence). Trimming took 8 bases from V and 1 from J, leaving 13 bases between them.

The chain recombines TRBV6-1 with TRBJ1-1, with D tentatively TRBD1 (6 bases). The ends were cut back, 0 bases at V and 4 bases at J, with 12 bases in the middle. CDR3 length: 15 amino acids. In germline, CDR1 is MNHNS, CDR2 SASEGT. CDR3 region: CASSEAPQGITEAFF. The DNA of the CDR3 is TGTGCCAGCAGTGAAGCGCCTCAGGGGATCACTGAAGCTTTCTTT.

This chain uses TRBV6-4 with TRBJ2-1; 7 bases line up with TRBD2. This CDR3 region has 13 residues. After removal of 6 bases from V and 5 bases from J, the junction contained 4 bases not matched to a gene. The germline CDR1 and CDR2 sequences are MRHNA and SNTAGT. DNA of the CDR3: TGTGCCAGCAGCTCCGGGACTAACAATGAGCAGTTCTTC. Protein product: CASSSGTNNEQFF.

This clone appeared a few times. The chain couples TRBV19 to TRBJ1-6; 10 nucleotides agree with TRBD1. Trimming cost V 4 bases and J 15 bases; bases outside gene matches: 12. The CDR3 contains 15 residues. CDR1 and CDR2 from the germline V gene are LNHDA and SQIVND (reference sequence). CDR3 bases: TGTGCCAGTAGTACCTTACCGGGACAGGGGTTAAACCTCCACTTT. Encoded protein: CASSTLPGQGLNLHF.

The chain couples TRBV5-1 to TRBJ2-7, with 7 bases lining up with TRBD2. Germline V gene lookup returns CDR1 SGHRS and CDR2 YFSETQ. This CDR3 has 14 amino acids. V was pared by 6 bases and J by 0 bases, with 6 bases of the junction left unmatched. The CDR3 loop reads CASKQRDSSYEQYF. The CDR3 DNA is TGCGCCAGCAAACAGCGGGACTCCTCCTACGAGCAGTACTTC. Drawing the rest from reference TRBV5-1 and TRBJ2-7, the complete variable domain is KAGVTQTPRYLIKTRGQQVTLSCSPISGHRSVSWYQQTPGQGLQFLFEYFSETQRNKGNFPGRFSGRQFSNSRSEMNVSTLELGDSALYLCASKQRDSSYEQYFGPGTRLTVT.

The J gene is TRBJ2-5, the V gene TRBV28, with D possibly TRBD1 on 6 matching bases. The germline V gene encodes CDR1 MDHEN and CDR2 SYDVKM. V shed 6 bases and J shed 1 base, with 15 bases lying between them. The CDR3 is 15 residues long. The CDR3 DNA reads as TGTGCCAGCAGGTCTCTACAACAGGGCCAAGAGACCCAGTACTTC. Translation: CASRSLQQGQETQYF.

The rearrangement joins TRBV7-9 to TRBJ1-5; 7 positions match TRBD1. V trimming: 5 bases; J trimming: 0 bases; junction bases outside the gene matches: 4. Germline V gene lookup returns CDR1 SEHNR and CDR2 FQNEAQ (reference sequence). The CDR3 is 15 residues long. CDR3 sequence: CASSQGTVSNQPQHF. CDR3 sequence (DNA): TGTGCCAGCAGCCAAGGGACAGTTAGCAATCAGCCCCAGCATTTT.

V is TRBV11-2 and J is TRBJ2-1, with 9 bases aligning to TRBD2. The length of the CDR3 is 16 residues. Looked up from germline, CDR1 is SGHAT and CDR2 is FQNNGV. V shed 5 bases and J 8 bases; nucleotides not matched to a gene: 13. The CDR3 region has the DNA TGTGCCAGCAGCATTAGCGGGGGTGGAGGCCAGCATGAGCAGTTCTTC. Encoded protein: CASSISGGGGQHEQFF.

The rearrangement links TRBV5-4 to TRBJ1-4; the match to TRBD1 covers 7 bases. The germline CDR1 and CDR2 sequences are SGHNT and YYREEE (reference sequence). The CDR3 totals 14 residues. Unmatched junction bases numbered 0, after V lost 4 bases and J lost 0 bases. The CDR3 reads CASSQGATNEKLFF. The CDR3 coding sequence is TGTGCCAGCAGCCAGGGGGCAACTAATGAAAAACTGTTTTTT.

This clone was seen a single time. V usage is TRBV4-2 and J usage is TRBJ2-5; 7 bases are shared with TRBD2. The CDR3 consists of 13 residues. CDR1 LGHNA and CDR2 YNFKEQ come from the germline V gene. Trimming cost V 1 base and J 10 bases; bases outside gene matches: 6. The CDR3 spells CASSQALGGYQYF. The CDR3 nucleotides read TGTGCCAGCAGCCAAGCCCTCGGGGGGTACCAGTACTTC.

This chain joins TRBV6-2 or TRBV6-3 and TRBJ1-6; 10 positions match TRBD1. Germline V gene sequence: CDR1 MNHEY, CDR2 SVGEGT. V dropped 6 bases and J dropped 10; count of bases not matched to a gene: 6. This CDR3 comprises 14 residues. CDR3 sequence (DNA): TGTGCCAGCAGCCACCGGGACAGGGGATCACCCCTCCACTTT. Protein: CASSHRDRGSPLHF.

The chain is built from TRBV7-2 and TRBJ1-4; D gene ambiguous. The V and J ends lost 5 bases and 7 bases respectively, with 20 bases between them. Germline CDR1 reads SGHTA; CDR2 reads FQGNSA. This CDR3 contains 16 residues. The CDR3 loop reads CASSPFGVGPSEKLFF. The CDR3 nucleotides are TGTGCCAGCAGCCCCTTTGGTGTGGGCCCAAGTGAAAAACTGTTTTTT.